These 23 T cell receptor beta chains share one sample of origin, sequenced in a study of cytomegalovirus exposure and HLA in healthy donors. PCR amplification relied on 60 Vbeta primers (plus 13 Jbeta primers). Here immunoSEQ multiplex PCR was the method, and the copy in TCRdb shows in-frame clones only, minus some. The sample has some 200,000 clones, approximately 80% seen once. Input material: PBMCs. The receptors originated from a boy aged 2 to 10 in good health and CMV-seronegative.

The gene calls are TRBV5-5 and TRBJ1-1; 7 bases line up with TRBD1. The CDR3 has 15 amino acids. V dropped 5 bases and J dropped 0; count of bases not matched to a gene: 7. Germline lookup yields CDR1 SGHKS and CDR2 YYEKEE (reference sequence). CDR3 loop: CASRARDSLNTEAFF. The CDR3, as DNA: TGTGCCAGCAGAGCGCGGGACAGCTTGAACACTGAAGCTTTCTTT.

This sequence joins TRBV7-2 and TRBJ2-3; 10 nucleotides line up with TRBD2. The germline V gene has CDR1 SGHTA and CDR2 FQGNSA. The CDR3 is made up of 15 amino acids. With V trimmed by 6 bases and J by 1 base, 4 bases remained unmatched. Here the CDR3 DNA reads TGTGCCAGCAGGGCCGGGACTAGCGGCACAGATACGCAGTATTTT. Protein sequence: CASRAGTSGTDTQYF.

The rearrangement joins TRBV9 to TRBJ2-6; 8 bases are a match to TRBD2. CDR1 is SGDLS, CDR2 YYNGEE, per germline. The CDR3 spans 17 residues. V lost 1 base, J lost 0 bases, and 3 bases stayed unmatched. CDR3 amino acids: CASSVTGTSSGANVLTF. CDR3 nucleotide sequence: TGTGCCAGCAGCGTAACCGGGACTAGCTCTGGGGCCAACGTCCTGACTTTC.

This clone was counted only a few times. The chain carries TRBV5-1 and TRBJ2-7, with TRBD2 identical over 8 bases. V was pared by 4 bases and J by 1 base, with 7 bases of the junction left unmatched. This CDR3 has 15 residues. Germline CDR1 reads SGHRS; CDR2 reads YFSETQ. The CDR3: CASSLRGGGSYEQYF. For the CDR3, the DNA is TGCGCCAGCAGCCTAAGAGGCGGGGGGTCCTACGAGCAGTACTTC. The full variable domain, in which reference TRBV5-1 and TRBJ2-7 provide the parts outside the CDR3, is KAGVTQTPRYLIKTRGQQVTLSCSPISGHRSVSWYQQTPGQGLQFLFEYFSETQRNKGNFPGRFSGRQFSNSRSEMNVSTLELGDSALYLCASSLRGGGSYEQYFGPGTRLTVT.

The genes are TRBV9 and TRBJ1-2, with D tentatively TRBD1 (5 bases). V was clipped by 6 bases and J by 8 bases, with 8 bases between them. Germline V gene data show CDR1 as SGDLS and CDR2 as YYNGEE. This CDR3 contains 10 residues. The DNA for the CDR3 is TGTGCCAGCACAGGGCTCGGCTACACCTTC. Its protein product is CASTGLGYTF.

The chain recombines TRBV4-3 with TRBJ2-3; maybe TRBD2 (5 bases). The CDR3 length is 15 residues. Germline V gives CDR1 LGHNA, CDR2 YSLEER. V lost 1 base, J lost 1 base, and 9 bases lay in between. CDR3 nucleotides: TGCGCCAGCAGCCAAGTAACTAGTGGCACAGATACGCAGTATTTT. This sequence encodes CASSQVTSGTDTQYF.

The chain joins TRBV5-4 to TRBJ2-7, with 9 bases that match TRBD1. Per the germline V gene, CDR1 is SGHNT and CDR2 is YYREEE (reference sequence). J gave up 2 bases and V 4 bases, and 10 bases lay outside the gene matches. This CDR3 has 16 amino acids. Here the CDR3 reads CASSTNRDRVPYEQYF. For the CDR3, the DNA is TGTGCCAGCAGCACGAACCGGGACAGGGTCCCCTACGAGCAGTACTTC. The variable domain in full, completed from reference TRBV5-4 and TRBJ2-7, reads ETGVTQSPTHLIKTRGQQVTLRCSSQSGHNTVSWYQQALGQGPQFIFQYYREEENGRGNFPPRFSGLQFPNYSSELNVNALELDDSALYLCASSTNRDRVPYEQYFGPGTRLTVT.

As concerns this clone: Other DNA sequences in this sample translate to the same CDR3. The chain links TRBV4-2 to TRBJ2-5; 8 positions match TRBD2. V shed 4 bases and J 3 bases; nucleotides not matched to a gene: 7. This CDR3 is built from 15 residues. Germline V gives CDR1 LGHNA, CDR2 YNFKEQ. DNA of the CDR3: TGTGCCAGCAGCCCCAGGGGTAGCGGGGAAGAGACCCAGTACTTC. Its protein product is CASSPRGSGEETQYF.

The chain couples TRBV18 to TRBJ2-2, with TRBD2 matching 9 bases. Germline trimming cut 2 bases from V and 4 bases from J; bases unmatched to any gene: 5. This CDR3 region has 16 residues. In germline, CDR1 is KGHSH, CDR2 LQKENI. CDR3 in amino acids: CASSPRTSALTGELFF. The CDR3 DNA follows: TGTGCCAGCTCACCAAGGACTAGCGCACTCACCGGGGAGCTGTTTTTT.

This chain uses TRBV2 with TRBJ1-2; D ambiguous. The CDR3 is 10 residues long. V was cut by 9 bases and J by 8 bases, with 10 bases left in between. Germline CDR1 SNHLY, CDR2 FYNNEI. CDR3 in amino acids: CASRLGGYTF. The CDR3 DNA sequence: TGTGCCAGTCGACTTGGGGGCTACACCTTC.

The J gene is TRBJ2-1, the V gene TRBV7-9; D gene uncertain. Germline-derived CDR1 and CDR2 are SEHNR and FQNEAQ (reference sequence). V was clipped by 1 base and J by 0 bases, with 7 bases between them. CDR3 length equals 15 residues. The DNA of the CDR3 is TGTGCCAGCAGCTTAGTGCTTAGCTCCTACAATGAGCAGTTCTTC. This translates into CASSLVLSSYNEQFF. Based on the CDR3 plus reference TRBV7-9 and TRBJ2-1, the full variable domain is DTGVSQNPRHKITKRGQNVTFRCDPISEHNRLYWYRQTLGQGPEFLTYFQNEAQLEKSRLLSDRFSAERPKGSFSTLEIQRTEQGDSAMYLCASSLVLSSYNEQFFGPGTRLTVL.

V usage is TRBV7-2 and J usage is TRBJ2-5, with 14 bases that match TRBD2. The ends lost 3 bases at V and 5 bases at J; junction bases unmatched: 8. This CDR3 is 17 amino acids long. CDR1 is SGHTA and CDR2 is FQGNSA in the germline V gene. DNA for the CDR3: TGTGCCAGCAGCTTCACCGGGACTAGCGGGGGCGGCGAGACCCAGTACTTC. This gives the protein CASSFTGTSGGGETQYF.

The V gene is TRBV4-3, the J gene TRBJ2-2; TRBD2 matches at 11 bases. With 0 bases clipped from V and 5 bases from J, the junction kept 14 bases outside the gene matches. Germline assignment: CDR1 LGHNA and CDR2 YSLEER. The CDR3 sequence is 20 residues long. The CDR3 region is CASSQEISGGAQTITGELFF. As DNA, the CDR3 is TGCGCCAGCAGCCAAGAAATTAGCGGGGGGGCCCAAACAATTACCGGGGAGCTGTTTTTT.

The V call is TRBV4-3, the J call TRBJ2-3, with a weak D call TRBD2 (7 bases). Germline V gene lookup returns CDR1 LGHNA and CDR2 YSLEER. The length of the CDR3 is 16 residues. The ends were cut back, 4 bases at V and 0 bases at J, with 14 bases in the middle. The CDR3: CASSLGRGRSTDTQYF. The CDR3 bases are TGCGCCAGCAGCCTTGGGAGGGGGAGAAGCACAGATACGCAGTATTTT.

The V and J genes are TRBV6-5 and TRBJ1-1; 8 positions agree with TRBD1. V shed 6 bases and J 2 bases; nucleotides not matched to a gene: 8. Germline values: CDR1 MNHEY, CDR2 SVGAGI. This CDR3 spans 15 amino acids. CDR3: CASSSLDRVNTEAFF. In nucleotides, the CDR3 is TGTGCCAGCAGCTCCTTGGACAGGGTTAACACTGAAGCTTTCTTT.

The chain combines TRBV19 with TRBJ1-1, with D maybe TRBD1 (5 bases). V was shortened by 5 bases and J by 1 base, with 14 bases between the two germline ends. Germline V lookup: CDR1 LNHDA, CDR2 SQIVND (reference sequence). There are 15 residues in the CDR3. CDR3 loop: CASSPGRSPNTEAFF. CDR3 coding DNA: TGTGCCAGTAGTCCAGGGAGGAGTCCGAACACTGAAGCTTTCTTT.

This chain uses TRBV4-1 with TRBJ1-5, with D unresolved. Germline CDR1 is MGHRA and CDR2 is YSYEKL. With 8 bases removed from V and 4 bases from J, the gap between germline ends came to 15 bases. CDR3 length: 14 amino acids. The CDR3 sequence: CASRGMRVNQPQHF. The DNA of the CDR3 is TGCGCCAGCCGCGGTATGAGGGTTAATCAGCCCCAGCATTTT.

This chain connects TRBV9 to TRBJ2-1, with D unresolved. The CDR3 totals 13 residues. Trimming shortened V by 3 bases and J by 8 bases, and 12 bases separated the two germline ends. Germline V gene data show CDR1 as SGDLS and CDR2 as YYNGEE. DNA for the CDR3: TGTGCCAGCAGCGCGTTCGACTGGGATGAGCAGTTCTTC. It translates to CASSAFDWDEQFF.

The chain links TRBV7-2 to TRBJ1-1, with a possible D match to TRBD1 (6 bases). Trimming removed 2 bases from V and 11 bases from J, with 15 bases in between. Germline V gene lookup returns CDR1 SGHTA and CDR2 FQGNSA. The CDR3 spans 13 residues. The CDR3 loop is CASSLSSRGPAFF. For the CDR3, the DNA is TGTGCCAGCAGCTTAAGTAGCAGGGGCCCCGCTTTCTTT.

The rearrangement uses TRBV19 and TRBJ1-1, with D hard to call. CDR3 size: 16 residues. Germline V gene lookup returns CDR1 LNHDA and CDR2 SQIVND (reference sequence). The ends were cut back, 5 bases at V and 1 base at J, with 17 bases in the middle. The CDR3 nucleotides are TGTGCCAGTAGTCCCGCAGTGGTATCTTGGAACACTGAAGCTTTCTTT. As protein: CASSPAVVSWNTEAFF.

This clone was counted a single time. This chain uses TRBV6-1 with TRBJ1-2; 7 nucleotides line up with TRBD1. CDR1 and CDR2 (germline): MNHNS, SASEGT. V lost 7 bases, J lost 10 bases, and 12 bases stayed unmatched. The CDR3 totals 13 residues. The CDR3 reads CASTWRRGRDYTF. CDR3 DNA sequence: TGTGCCAGCACCTGGAGGAGGGGGCGGGACTACACCTTC.

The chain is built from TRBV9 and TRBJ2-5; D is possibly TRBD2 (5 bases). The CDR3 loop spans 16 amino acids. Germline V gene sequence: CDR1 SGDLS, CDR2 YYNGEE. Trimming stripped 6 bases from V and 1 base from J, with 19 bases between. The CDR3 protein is CASTDFIPGFQETQYF. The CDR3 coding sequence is TGTGCCAGCACCGATTTTATACCGGGATTCCAAGAGACCCAGTACTTC.

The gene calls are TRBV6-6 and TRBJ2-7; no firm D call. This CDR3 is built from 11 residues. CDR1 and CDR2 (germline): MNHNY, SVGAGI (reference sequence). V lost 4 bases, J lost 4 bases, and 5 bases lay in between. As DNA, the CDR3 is TGTGCCAGCAGTTTTCTGTACGAGCAGTACTTC. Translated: CASSFLYEQYF.